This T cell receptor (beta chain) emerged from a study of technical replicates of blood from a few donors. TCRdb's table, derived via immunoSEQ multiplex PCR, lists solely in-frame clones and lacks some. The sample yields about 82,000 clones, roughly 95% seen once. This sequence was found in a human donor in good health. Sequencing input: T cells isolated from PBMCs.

The chain's CDR3 is CASSQVELVEQFF. CDR3 DNA sequence: TGTGCCAGCAGCCAAGTAGAATTAGTTGAGCAGTTCTTC. This chain joins TRBV4-2 and TRBJ2-1; no clear D gene. This CDR3 is built from 13 residues. The V and J ends lost 1 base and 9 bases respectively, with 10 bases between them. CDR1 is LGHNA, CDR2 YNFKEQ, per germline.